This record covers a single T cell receptor (beta chain). The data were obtained in a study of identical twins. Trimming left V 2 bases short and J 7 bases short, with 9 bases between. The CDR3 covers 13 residues. CDR1 is MNHEY, CDR2 SVGAGI, per germline. TCRdb reanalysed the 5' RACE reads using MiXCR and keeps one entry per CDR3 protein. This repertoire shows 500,000 to 550,000 distinct CDR3 sequences, 22% found once; its top ten account for 0.91%. These records were also assigned to another study, of T cells expressing NK-cell markers.

The chain combines TRBV6-5 with TRBJ1-3, with a weak D call TRBD1 (5 bases). Sample: CD4+ T cells sorted from blood. The receptor's source is a woman younger than 30 in good health. The DNA of the CDR3 is TGTGCCAGCAGTTACGGGGGTATGAACACCATATATTTT. As protein: CASSYGGMNTIYF.